This is a list of T cell receptor beta chains from one sample in a study of shared clonotypes between healthy human individuals. Method: immunoSEQ multiplex PCR; TCRdb's copy keeps in-frame clones and lacks some. The sample has over 750,000 clones, approximately 97% seen once. The sample consisted of naive CD8+ T cells sorted from blood. These receptor sequences come from a man aged 25 to 40 in good health. CDR3s include the opening cysteine and the closing phenylalanine or tryptophan. The order of the fields is clone size, J gene, V gene, D gene, CDR3 DNA, CDR3 protein. A D gene is named only where the DNA matches it firmly. Rows may omit the clone size; those that give it use once, few, many or a size class.

clone size: -
J gene: TRBJ1-2
V gene: TRBV19
D gene: TRBD1
CDR3 DNA: TGTGCCAGTAGTAGCGACAGGGGCCTTTGGTATGGCTACACCTTC
CDR3 protein: CASSSDRGLWYGYTF

clone size: -
J gene: TRBJ2-1
V gene: TRBV7-2
D gene: -
CDR3 DNA: TGTGCCAGCAGCTCCTATTCCTACAATGAGCAGTTCTTC
CDR3 protein: CASSSYSYNEQFF

clone size: -
J gene: TRBJ1-3
V gene: TRBV25-1
D gene: -
CDR3 DNA: TGTGCCACCTCAAACTCTGGAAACACCATATATTTT
CDR3 protein: CATSNSGNTIYF

clone size: once
J gene: TRBJ2-5
V gene: TRBV29-1
D gene: -
CDR3 DNA: TGCAGCGTTGAGCCGAGAGGAGGGGGAGAGACCCAGTACTTC
CDR3 protein: CSVEPRGGGETQYF

clone size: -
J gene: TRBJ2-1
V gene: TRBV7-3
D gene: TRBD1
CDR3 DNA: TGTGCCAGCAGCTTTTTAACTACAGGGGGCACTTACAATGAGCAGTTCTTC
CDR3 protein: CASSFLTTGGTYNEQFF

clone size: -
J gene: TRBJ2-7
V gene: TRBV11-2
D gene: -
CDR3 DNA: TGTGCCAGCAGCTTAGGGGGCGGAACCTACGAGCAGTACTTC
CDR3 protein: CASSLGGGTYEQYF

clone size: few
J gene: TRBJ1-2
V gene: TRBV7-4
D gene: -
CDR3 DNA: TGTGCCAGCAGCTTTCGGGGGGCAGAGGGCTACACCTTC
CDR3 protein: CASSFRGAEGYTF

clone size: -
J gene: TRBJ2-4
V gene: TRBV12-1
D gene: -
CDR3 DNA: TGTGCCAGCAGCCCCCGTTTTCTGTTAGCCAAAAACATTCAGTACTTC
CDR3 protein: CASSPRFLLAKNIQYF

clone size: -
J gene: TRBJ2-1
V gene: TRBV13
D gene: TRBD2
CDR3 DNA: TGTGCCAGCAGCTTCCAGCGTGGGACTAGCGGGAGGGGGGAGCAGTTCTTC
CDR3 protein: CASSFQRGTSGRGEQFF

clone size: -
J gene: TRBJ1-5
V gene: TRBV6-6
D gene: -
CDR3 DNA: TGTGCCAGCGGAGCAAATCAGCCCCAGCATTTT
CDR3 protein: CASGANQPQHF

clone size: once
J gene: TRBJ2-3
V gene: TRBV5-1
D gene: -
CDR3 DNA: TGCGCCAGCAGCTCTGGGGCCAACTGCTATTTT
CDR3 protein: CASSSGANCYF

clone size: once
J gene: TRBJ2-7
V gene: TRBV9
D gene: -
CDR3 DNA: TGTGCCAGCAGCGTAGGTGAGTCCCCCCAGGACGAGCAGTACTTC
CDR3 protein: CASSVGESPQDEQYF

clone size: -
J gene: TRBJ2-7
V gene: TRBV2
D gene: -
CDR3 DNA: TGTGCCAGCAGTGCTGAGCCAAAAACCTACGAGCAGTACTTC
CDR3 protein: CASSAEPKTYEQYF

clone size: -
J gene: TRBJ2-1
V gene: TRBV7-8
D gene: TRBD2
CDR3 DNA: TGTGCCAGCAGCTCGAGGACTAGCGGGAGCTCCTACAATGAGCAGTTCTTC
CDR3 protein: CASSSRTSGSSYNEQFF

clone size: -
J gene: TRBJ2-2
V gene: TRBV11-2
D gene: TRBD2
CDR3 DNA: TGTGCCAGCAGCCCCGGGACTAGCGGATTCGGGGAGCTGTTTTTT
CDR3 protein: CASSPGTSGFGELFF

clone size: -
J gene: TRBJ1-5
V gene: TRBV2
D gene: -
CDR3 DNA: TGTGCCAGCAGTGATCAAGGGGCGGGTAGCAATCAGCCCCAGCATTTT
CDR3 protein: CASSDQGAGSNQPQHF

clone size: -
J gene: TRBJ2-1
V gene: TRBV14
D gene: TRBD2
CDR3 DNA: TGTGCCAGCAGCTCGCTCCCGGGACTAGCGGGAGGAGGTAGGAATGAGCAGTTCTTC
CDR3 protein: CASSSLPGLAGGGRNEQFF

clone size: -
J gene: TRBJ2-2
V gene: TRBV19
D gene: -
CDR3 DNA: TGTGCCAGTAGCAGCCGGAGGGGAACCGGGGAGCTGTTTTTT
CDR3 protein: CASSSRRGTGELFF

clone size: once
J gene: TRBJ2-1
V gene: TRBV15
D gene: -
CDR3 DNA: TGTGCCACCAGCAGAGTAGTTGCCAATGAGCAGTTCTTC
CDR3 protein: CATSRVVANEQFF

clone size: -
J gene: TRBJ2-7
V gene: TRBV14
D gene: -
CDR3 DNA: TGTGCCAGCAGCTTCGCGTACCAGAACCCCCGCGAGCAGTACTTC
CDR3 protein: CASSFAYQNPREQYF

clone size: -
J gene: TRBJ2-3
V gene: TRBV11-2
D gene: -
CDR3 DNA: TGTGCCAGCAGCTTCACACCGAATGGGATTAGCACAGATACGCAGTATTTT
CDR3 protein: CASSFTPNGISTDTQYF

clone size: -
J gene: TRBJ2-2
V gene: TRBV11-2
D gene: TRBD2
CDR3 DNA: TGTGCCAGCAGCTTAGATTTTGAACTAGCGGGAGCGGACGGGGAGCTGTTTTTT
CDR3 protein: CASSLDFELAGADGELFF

clone size: -
J gene: TRBJ2-1
V gene: TRBV5-6
D gene: -
CDR3 DNA: TGTGCCAGCAAGGTAACTAGGGACTACAATGAGCAGTTCTTC
CDR3 protein: CASKVTRDYNEQFF

clone size: -
J gene: TRBJ2-7
V gene: TRBV14
D gene: -
CDR3 DNA: TGTGCCAGCAGCCAAGAAGTGCAGGGGTTTAAGGACGAGCAGTACTTC
CDR3 protein: CASSQEVQGFKDEQYF

clone size: -
J gene: TRBJ2-7
V gene: TRBV5-1
D gene: TRBD1
CDR3 DNA: TGCGCCAGCAGCTTCGACAGGGGTGAGCAGTACTTC
CDR3 protein: CASSFDRGEQYF

clone size: -
J gene: TRBJ1-2
V gene: TRBV5-8
D gene: -
CDR3 DNA: TGTGCCAGCAGCACGAGGAGACAGGATAACTATGGCTACACCTTC
CDR3 protein: CASSTRRQDNYGYTF

clone size: once
J gene: TRBJ1-2
V gene: TRBV5-1
D gene: -
CDR3 DNA: TGCGCCAGCAGCGTGGATGGGGCGAGGGGCTACACCTTC
CDR3 protein: CASSVDGARGYTF